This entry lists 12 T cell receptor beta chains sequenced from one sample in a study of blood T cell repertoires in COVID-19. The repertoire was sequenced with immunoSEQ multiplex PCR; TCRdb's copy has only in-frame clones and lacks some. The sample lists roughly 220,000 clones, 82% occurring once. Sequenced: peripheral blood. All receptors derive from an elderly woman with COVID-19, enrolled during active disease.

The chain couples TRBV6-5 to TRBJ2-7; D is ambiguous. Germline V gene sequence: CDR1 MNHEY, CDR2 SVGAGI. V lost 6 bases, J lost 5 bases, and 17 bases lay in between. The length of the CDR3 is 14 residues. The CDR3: CASSSPVGNHEQYF. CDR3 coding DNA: TGTGCCAGCAGCTCCCCGGTGGGCAACCACGAGCAGTACTTC.

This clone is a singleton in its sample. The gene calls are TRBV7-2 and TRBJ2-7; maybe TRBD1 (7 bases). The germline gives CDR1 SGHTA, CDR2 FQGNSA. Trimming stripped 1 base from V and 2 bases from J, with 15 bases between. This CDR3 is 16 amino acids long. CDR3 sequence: CASSLDAGGITYEQYF. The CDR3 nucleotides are TGTGCCAGCAGCTTAGACGCAGGGGGGATTACCTACGAGCAGTACTTC.

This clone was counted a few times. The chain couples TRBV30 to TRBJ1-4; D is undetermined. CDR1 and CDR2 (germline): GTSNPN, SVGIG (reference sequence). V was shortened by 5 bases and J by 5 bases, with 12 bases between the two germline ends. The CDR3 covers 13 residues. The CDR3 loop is CAWGPGLNEKLFF. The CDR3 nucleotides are TGTGCCTGGGGCCCAGGCTTAAATGAAAAACTGTTTTTT.

CDR3 in DNA: TGTGCCAGCAGTCTCGAGGCACCCTCACGTGAAAAACTGTTTTTT. Translating gives CASSLEAPSREKLFF. The chain couples TRBV6-7 to TRBJ1-4; no firm D call. TRBV6-7 is known as an ORF, though its function is uncertain. There are 15 residues in the CDR3. V lost 5 bases to trimming and J lost 7 bases, with 17 bases between them.

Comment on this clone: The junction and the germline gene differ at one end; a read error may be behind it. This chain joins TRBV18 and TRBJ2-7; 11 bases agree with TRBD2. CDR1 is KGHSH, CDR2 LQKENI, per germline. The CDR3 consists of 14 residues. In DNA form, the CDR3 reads TGTGCCAACTCACCAACTAGCGGGAGTAACGAGCAGTACTTC. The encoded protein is CANSPTSGSNEQYF.

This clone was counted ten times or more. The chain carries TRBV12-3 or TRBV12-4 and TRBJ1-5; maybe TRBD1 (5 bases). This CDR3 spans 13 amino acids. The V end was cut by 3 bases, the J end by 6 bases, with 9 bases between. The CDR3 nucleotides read TGTGCCAGCAGTTTGAGGGACTTTCAGCCCCAGCATTTT. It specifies CASSLRDFQPQHF.

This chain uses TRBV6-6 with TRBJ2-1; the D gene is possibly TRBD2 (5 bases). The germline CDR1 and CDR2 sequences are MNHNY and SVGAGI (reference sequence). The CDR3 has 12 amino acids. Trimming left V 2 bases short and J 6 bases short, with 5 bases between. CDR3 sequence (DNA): TGTGCCAGCAGTTACGGAGGCAATGAGCAGTTCTTC. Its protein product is CASSYGGNEQFF.

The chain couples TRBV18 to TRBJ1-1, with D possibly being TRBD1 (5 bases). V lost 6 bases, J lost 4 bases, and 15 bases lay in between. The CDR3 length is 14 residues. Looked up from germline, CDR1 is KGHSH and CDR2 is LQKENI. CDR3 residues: CASSTRALGTEAFF. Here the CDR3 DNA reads TGTGCCAGCTCTACCAGGGCCTTGGGCACTGAAGCTTTCTTT.

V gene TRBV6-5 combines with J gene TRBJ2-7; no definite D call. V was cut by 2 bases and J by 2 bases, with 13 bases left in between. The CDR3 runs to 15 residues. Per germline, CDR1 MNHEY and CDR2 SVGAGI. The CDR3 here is CASSYQFHGPYEQYF. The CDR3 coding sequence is TGTGCCAGCAGTTACCAGTTCCATGGGCCCTACGAGCAGTACTTC.

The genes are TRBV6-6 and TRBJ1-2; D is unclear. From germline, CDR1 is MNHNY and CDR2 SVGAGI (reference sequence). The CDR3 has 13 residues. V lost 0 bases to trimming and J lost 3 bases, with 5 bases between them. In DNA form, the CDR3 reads TGTGCCAGCAGTTACTCTCCGGACTATGGCTACACCTTC. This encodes CASSYSPDYGYTF.

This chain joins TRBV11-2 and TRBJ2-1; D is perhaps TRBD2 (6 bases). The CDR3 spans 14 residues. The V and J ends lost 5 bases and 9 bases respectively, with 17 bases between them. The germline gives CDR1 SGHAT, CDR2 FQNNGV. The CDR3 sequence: CASSPIGGKGEQFF. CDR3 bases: TGTGCCAGCAGCCCGATCGGGGGTAAGGGTGAGCAGTTCTTC.

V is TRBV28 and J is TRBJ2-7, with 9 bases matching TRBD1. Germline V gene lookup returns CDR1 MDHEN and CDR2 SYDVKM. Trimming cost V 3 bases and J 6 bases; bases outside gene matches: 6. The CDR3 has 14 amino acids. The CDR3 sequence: CASSFGTGLSEQYF. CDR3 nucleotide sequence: TGTGCCAGCAGTTTTGGGACAGGGTTAAGCGAGCAGTACTTC.